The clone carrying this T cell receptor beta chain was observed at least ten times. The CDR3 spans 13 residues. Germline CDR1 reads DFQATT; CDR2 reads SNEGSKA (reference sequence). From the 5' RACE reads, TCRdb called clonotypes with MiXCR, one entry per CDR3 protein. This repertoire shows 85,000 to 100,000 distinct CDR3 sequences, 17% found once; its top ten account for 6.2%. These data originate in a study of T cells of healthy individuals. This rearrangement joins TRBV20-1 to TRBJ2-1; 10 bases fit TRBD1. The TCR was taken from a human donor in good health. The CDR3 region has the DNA TGCAGCCACCCGGGACAGGGGACGCATGAGCAGTTCTTC. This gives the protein CSHPGQGTHEQFF.